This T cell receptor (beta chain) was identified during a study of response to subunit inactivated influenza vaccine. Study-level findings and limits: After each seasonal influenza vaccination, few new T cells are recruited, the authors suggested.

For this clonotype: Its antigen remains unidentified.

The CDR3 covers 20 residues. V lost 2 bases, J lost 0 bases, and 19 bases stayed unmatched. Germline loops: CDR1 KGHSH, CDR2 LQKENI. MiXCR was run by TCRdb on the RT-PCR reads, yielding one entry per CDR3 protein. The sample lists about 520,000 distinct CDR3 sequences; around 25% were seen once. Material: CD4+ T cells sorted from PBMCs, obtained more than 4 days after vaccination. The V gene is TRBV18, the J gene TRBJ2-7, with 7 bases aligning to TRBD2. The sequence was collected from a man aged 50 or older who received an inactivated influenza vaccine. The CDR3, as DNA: TGTGCCAGCTCACCAATGGCCCCCGGCGTAGCGGGCCCGAGCTCCTACGAGCAGTACTTC. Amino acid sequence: CASSPMAPGVAGPSSYEQYF.